This T cell receptor (beta chain) appears in the sequencing data of a study of read filtering for tumor transcriptome and immune sequencing. Study-wide background: Mean patient age was 65.9 years, range about 47 to 90; 16 to 20 male, more than 11 female.

The ends lost 6 bases at V and 4 bases at J; junction bases unmatched: 0. Germline V gene data show CDR1 as DFQATT and CDR2 as SNEGSKA (reference sequence). The CDR3 length is 11 residues. Whole-study results and caveats: RNA-seq captured clonotypes less deeply and reliably than IR-seq. The CD138-negative fraction was mixed bone marrow immune cells, not pure T cells.

This library used roughly 400 ng RNA and molecular barcoded adaptors spanning alpha/delta and beta/gamma chains. Via MiXCR, TCRdb re-called the reads, giving one row per CDR3 protein. Among over 45,000 distinct CDR3 sequences listed, 20% to 25% were seen once. This clonotype is termed medium-sized. No antigen is known for it. The rearrangement joins TRBV20-1 to TRBJ2-1; TRBD1 aligns across 7 bases. Sequenced sample: a population of CD138-negative cells sorted from bone marrow. The sequence came from a donor aged 40 or over with multiple myeloma. The CDR3, as DNA: TGCAGTGCGGGACAGTACAATGAGCAGTTCTTC. It translates to CSAGQYNEQFF.